Listed below are T cell receptor beta chains from one sample, sequenced in a study of T cell responses to AZD1222 COVID-19 vaccine. This table comes from immunoSEQ multiplex PCR, and its TCRdb copy is limited to in-frame clones, with some not included. The sample consists of about 180,000 clones, around 94% of them appearing once. This specimen was peripheral blood, taken 28 days after the second AZD1222 dose. The receptors come from an adult who received the AZD1222 COVID-19 vaccine. The CDR3 runs from the conserved cysteine through the conserved F or W. The D gene is left open where the match is weak. Clone size is given for some rows only: seen once, a few or many times, or a class if the clone is expanded.

>TRBV14|NA|NA|TRBJ1-2|13
CASSQVGAVGYTF
TGTGCCAGCAGCCAAGTTGGTGCCGTAGGCTACACCTTC
>TRBV11-2|NA|NA|TRBJ1-1|13
CASSLSGTSEAFF
TGTGCCAGCAGCCTCTCCGGGACAAGTGAAGCTTTCTTT
>TRBV7-6|NA|few|TRBJ1-3|15
CASSQQEGSGNTIYF
TGTGCCAGCAGTCAACAGGAGGGCTCTGGAAACACCATATATTTT
>TRBV6-5|TRBD1|NA|TRBJ2-3|13
CASRNRGADTQYF
TGTGCCAGCAGGAACAGGGGGGCAGATACGCAGTATTTT
>TRBV19|NA|NA|TRBJ1-1|15
CASRSPALMNTEAFF
TGTGCCAGTAGGTCCCCAGCCCTAATGAACACTGAAGCTTTCTTT
>TRBV3-1/TRBV3-2|NA|once|TRBJ2-7|16
CASSPEERRSSYEQYF
TGTGCCAGCAGCCCCGAAGAGCGGCGTAGCTCCTACGAGCAGTACTTC
>TRBV4-3|NA|NA|TRBJ2-1|14
CASSHGQGIDEQFF
TGCGCCAGCAGCCACGGGCAGGGAATCGATGAGCAGTTCTTC
>TRBV21-1|NA|NA|TRBJ1-6|12
CASPETGRPLHF
TGTGCCAGCCCTGAAACAGGCCGGCCCCTCCACTTT
>TRBV27|TRBD1|NA|TRBJ2-7|14
CASTSGQGIYEQYF
TGTGCCAGCACCTCGGGACAGGGGATTTACGAGCAGTACTTC
>TRBV2|TRBD2|NA|TRBJ2-4|13
CASSASGRNIQYF
TGTGCCAGCAGTGCTAGCGGGCGGAACATTCAGTACTTC
>TRBV4-2|NA|NA|TRBJ2-2|18
CASSQGVASVVDTGELFF
TGTGCCAGCAGCCAAGGGGTTGCGAGCGTGGTCGACACCGGGGAGCTGTTTTTT
>TRBV24-1|NA|NA|TRBJ1-1|13
CATSVSRGGEAFF
TGTGCCACCAGTGTCTCGAGGGGAGGTGAAGCTTTCTTT
>TRBV28|NA|once|TRBJ2-3|17
CASSLRTAVFSTDTQYF
TGTGCCAGCAGTTTACGTACAGCGGTTTTTAGCACAGATACGCAGTATTTT
>TRBV19|NA|NA|TRBJ1-3|15
CASSSDSNSGNTIYF
TGTGCCAGTAGTTCGGACAGCAACTCTGGAAACACCATATATTTT
>TRBV7-2|TRBD2|NA|TRBJ2-2|16
CASSLWTGGVTGELFF
TGTGCCAGCAGCTTATGGACGGGGGGAGTAACCGGGGAGCTGTTTTTT